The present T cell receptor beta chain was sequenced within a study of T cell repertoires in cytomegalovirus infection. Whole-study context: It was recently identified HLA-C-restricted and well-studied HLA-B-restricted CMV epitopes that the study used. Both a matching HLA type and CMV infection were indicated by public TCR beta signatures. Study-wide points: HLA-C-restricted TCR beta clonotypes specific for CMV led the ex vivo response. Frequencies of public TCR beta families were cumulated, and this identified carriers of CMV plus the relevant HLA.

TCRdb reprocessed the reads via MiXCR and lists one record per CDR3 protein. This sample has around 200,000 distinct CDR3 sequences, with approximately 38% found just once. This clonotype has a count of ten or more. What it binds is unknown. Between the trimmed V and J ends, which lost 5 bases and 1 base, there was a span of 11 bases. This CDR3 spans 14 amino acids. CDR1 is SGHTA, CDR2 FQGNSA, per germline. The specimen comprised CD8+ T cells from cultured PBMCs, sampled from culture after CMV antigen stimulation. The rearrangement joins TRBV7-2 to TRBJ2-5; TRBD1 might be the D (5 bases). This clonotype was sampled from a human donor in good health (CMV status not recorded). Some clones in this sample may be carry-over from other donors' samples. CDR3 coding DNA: TGTGCCAGCAGCCCGCGGACAAGCCAAGAGACCCAGTACTTC. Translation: CASSPRTSQETQYF.